The rows below give T cell receptor beta chains drawn from one sample of a study of T-cell memory formation after mild COVID-19. TCRdb re-derived calls from the 5' RACE reads in MiXCR, one entry per CDR3 protein. The data show tens of thousands of distinct CDR3 sequences, with roughly a sixth seen just once and roughly 33% held by the top ten. Specimen: PBMCs or a T cell subset sorted from them (not recorded which). All receptors derive from an adult woman who had mild COVID-19 (a few samples of this study predate the infection). Cell type and time point are not known. CDR3s include the opening cysteine and the closing phenylalanine or tryptophan. Fields, in order: D gene, V gene, clone size, J gene, CDR3 protein. The D gene is left open where the match is weak. Clone size is not always given. Where it is, it says once, few, many or a class for expanded clones.

.,TRBV24-1,.,TRBJ2-3,CATSDLLTTDTQYF
TRBD2,TRBV7-3,many,TRBJ2-3,CASSLTLAGVENTQYF
TRBD2,TRBV5-1,.,TRBJ2-3,CASSLVLAGVGDTQYF
.,TRBV4-2,.,TRBJ2-3,CASSQDRGVDTQYF
.,TRBV7-9,.,TRBJ2-5,CASSSALPQETQYF
TRBD1,TRBV20-1,.,TRBJ2-3,CSRSGTGAFSSTDTQYF
TRBD1,TRBV19,.,TRBJ1-1,CAARQGNTEAFF
.,TRBV12-3/TRBV12-4,.,TRBJ2-3,CASSLSGGWDTQYF
.,TRBV7-9,few,TRBJ2-1,CASSPSTGGVYNEQFF
.,TRBV5-1,.,TRBJ1-5,CASSYSNQPQHF
.,TRBV7-9,.,TRBJ2-6,CASSLGSGSGANVLTF
.,TRBV20-1,few,TRBJ1-1,CSARDLMSEAFF
.,TRBV4-2,.,TRBJ2-7,CASSQEQGLSSYEQYF
TRBD2,TRBV6-1,few,TRBJ2-7,CASTPTSGGYDTYEQYF
TRBD2,TRBV20-1,.,TRBJ2-3,CSARDQTSGASTDTQYF
TRBD2,TRBV7-8,.,TRBJ2-3,CASSLVGLVVGTDTQYF
TRBD1,TRBV7-9,.,TRBJ1-1,CASSGQGGVNTEAFF
TRBD2,TRBV15,few,TRBJ2-7,CATSREGREGLQYEQYF
TRBD1,TRBV24-1,.,TRBJ2-3,CATGDRSTQYF
TRBD2,TRBV7-2,few,TRBJ2-5,CASTNWSPSGDPETQYF
.,TRBV7-9,.,TRBJ2-7,CASSLVGGPYEQYF
TRBD1,TRBV5-4,few,TRBJ1-1,CASNVGTGLGGNTEAFF
TRBD2,TRBV12-3/TRBV12-4,.,TRBJ2-3,CASSPSGSLGSDTQYF
TRBD1,TRBV4-1,many,TRBJ2-7,CASAGTGYEQYF
TRBD2,TRBV25-1,.,TRBJ2-5,CASSDGLAGKETQYF
.,TRBV10-3,few,TRBJ2-7,CAISTTHTGSKTGFSYEQYF
TRBD2,TRBV24-1,many,TRBJ2-1,CATSVRLAGYGNEQFF
TRBD2,TRBV7-9,.,TRBJ2-1,CASSQAGGPYNEQFF
TRBD1,TRBV13,few,TRBJ2-1,CASSPGTVTEQFF
.,TRBV6-5,.,TRBJ2-7,CASSYFYEQYF
TRBD2,TRBV7-8,.,TRBJ2-7,CASSLSTSGTSPSYEQYF
.,TRBV11-2,few,TRBJ2-7,CASSLVTEQYF
.,TRBV7-8,few,TRBJ2-3,CASSSVGGRADTQYF
.,TRBV11-2,many,TRBJ2-1,CASSQDFNEQFF
TRBD2,TRBV7-9,many,TRBJ2-1,CASSDTSGNSYNEQFF